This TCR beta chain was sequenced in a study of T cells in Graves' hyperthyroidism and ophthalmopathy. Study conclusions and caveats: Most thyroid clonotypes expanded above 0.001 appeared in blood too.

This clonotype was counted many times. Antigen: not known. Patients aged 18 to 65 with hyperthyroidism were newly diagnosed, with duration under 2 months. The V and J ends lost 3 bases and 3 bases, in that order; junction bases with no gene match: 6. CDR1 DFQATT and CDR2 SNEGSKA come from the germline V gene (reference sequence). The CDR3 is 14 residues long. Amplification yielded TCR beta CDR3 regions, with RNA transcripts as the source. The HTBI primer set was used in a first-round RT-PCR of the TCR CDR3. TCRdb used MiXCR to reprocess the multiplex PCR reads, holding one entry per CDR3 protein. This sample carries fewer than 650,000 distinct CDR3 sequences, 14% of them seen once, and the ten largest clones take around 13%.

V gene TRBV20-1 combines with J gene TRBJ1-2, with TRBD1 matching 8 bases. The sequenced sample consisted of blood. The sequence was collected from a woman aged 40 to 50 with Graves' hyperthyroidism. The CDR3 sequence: CSASGQGLYYGYTF. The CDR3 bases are TGCAGTGCTAGTGGACAGGGTTTGTACTATGGCTACACCTTC.